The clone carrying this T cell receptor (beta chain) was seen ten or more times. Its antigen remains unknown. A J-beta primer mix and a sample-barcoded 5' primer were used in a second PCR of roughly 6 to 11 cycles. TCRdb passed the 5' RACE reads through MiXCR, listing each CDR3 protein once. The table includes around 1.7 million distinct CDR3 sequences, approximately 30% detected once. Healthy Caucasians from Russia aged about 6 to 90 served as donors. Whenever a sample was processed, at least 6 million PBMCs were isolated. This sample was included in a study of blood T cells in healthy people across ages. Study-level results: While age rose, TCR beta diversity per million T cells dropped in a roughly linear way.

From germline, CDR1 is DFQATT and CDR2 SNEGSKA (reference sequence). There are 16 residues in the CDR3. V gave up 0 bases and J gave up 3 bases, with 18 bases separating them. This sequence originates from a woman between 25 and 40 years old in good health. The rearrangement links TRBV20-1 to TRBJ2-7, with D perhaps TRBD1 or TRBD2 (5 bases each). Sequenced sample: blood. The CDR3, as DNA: TGCAGTGCTAGAGATGATGGACGGGGCGACAGCTACGAGCAGTACTTC. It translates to CSARDDGRGDSYEQYF.